This T cell receptor (beta chain) was retrieved from a study of vaccination and CD4 T cells after COVID-19. Study-level information: Comprising six males and four females, the convalescent participants counted two Hispanic individuals among them.

Regarding treatment: approximately 9-day PBMC culture with coronavirus spike peptide pools or control peptides (ViraFEST assay). CD4+ T cells that came from the unexposed donor were collected before the COVID-19 pandemic (2011-2018). V was pared by 4 bases and J by 4 bases, with 6 bases of the junction left unmatched. The CDR3 is 16 residues long. Germline-derived CDR1 and CDR2 are DFQATT and SNEGSKA (reference sequence). Cultured CD4+ T-cell DNA underwent Oncomine TCR Beta short-read sequencing. The authors extracted genomic DNA from cultured CD4+ T cells. TCRdb re-called the PCR reads with MiXCR, one entry per CDR3 protein. The sample has 7,000 to 8,500 distinct CDR3 sequences, roughly 53% seen once; the top ten hold around 13%. Worth noting for this clonotype: Antigen: not known.

The clonotype originates from a human donor in good health. The sample consisted of CD4+ T cells from blood, cultured in vitro. The rearrangement uses TRBV20-1 and TRBJ2-3, with 15 bases fitting TRBD2. The CDR3 DNA is TGCAGTGCTACCAGGACTAGCGGGAGGGCCGCAGATACGCAGTATTTT. It codes for CSATRTSGRAADTQYF.